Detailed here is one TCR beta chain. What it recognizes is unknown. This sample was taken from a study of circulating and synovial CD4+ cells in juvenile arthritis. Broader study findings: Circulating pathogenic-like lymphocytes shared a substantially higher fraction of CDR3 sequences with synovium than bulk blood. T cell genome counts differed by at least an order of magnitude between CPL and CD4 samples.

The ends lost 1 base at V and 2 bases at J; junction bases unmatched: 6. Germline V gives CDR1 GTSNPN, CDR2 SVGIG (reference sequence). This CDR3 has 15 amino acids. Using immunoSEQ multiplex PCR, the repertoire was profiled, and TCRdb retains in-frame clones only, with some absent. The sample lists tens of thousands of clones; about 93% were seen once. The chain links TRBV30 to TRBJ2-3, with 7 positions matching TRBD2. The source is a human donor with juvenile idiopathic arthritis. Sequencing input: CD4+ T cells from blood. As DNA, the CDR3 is TGTGCCTGGAGTGGGCTAGCGGTTACCACAGATACGCAGTATTTT. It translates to CAWSGLAVTTDTQYF.